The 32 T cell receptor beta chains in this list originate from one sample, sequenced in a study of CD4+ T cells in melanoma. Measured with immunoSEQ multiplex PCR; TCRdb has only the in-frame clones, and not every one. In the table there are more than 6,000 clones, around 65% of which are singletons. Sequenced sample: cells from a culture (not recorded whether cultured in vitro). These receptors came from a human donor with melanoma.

CDR3 loop: CASSPRLGANEKLFF. CDR3 sequence (DNA): TGTGCCAGCAGCCCACGGCTCGGGGCTAATGAAAAACTGTTTTTT. V gene TRBV7-9 combines with J gene TRBJ1-4; D gene unclear. The CDR3 sequence is 15 residues long. Trimming removed 5 bases from V and 3 bases from J, with 13 bases in between. The germline gives CDR1 SEHNR, CDR2 FQNEAQ (reference sequence).

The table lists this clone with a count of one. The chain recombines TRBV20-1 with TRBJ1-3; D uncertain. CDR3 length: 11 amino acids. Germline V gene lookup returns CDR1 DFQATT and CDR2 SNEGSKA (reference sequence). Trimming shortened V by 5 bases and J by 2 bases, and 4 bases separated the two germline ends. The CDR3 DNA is TGCAGTGCTCACACTGGAAACACCATATATTTT. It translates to CSAHTGNTIYF.

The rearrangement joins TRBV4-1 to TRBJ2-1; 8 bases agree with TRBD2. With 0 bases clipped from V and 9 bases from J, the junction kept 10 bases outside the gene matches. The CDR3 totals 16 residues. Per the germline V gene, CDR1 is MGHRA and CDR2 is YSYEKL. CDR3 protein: CASSQDFPGGLVEQFF. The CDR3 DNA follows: TGCGCCAGCAGCCAAGATTTTCCGGGGGGGCTGGTTGAGCAGTTCTTC.

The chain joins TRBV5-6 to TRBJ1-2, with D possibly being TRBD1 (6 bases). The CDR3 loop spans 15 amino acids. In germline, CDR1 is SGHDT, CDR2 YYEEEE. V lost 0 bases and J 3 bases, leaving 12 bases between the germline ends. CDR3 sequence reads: CASSLGQGTYYGYTF. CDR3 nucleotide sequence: TGTGCCAGCAGCTTGGGGCAGGGGACCTACTATGGCTACACCTTC.

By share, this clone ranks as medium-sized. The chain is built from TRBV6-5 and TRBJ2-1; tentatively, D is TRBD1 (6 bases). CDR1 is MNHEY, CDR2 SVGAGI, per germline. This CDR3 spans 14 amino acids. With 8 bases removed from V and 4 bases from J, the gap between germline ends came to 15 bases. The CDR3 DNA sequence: TGTGCCAGCTCCTTGGCAGGGGCATACAATGAGCAGTTCTTC. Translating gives CASSLAGAYNEQFF.

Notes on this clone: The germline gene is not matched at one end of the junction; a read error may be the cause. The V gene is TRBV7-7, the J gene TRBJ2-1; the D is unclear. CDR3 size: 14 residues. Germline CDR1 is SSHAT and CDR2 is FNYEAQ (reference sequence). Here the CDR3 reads CASSLGGTYNEQFF. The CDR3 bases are TGTGCTAGCAGCTTAGGCGGTACCTACAATGAGCAGTTCTTC.

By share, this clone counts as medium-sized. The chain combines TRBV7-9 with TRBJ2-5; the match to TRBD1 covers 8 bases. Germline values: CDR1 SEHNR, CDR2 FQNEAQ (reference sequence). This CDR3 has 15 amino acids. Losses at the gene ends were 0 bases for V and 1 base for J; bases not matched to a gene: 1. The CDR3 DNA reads TGTGCCAGCAGCTTAGCCAGGGGGCCCCAAGAGACCCAGTACTTC. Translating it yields CASSLARGPQETQYF.

The CDR3 sequence: CASSFRQGTYNEQFF. The CDR3 DNA is TGTGCCAGCAGCTTTCGACAGGGCACCTACAATGAGCAGTTCTTC. The gene calls are TRBV7-9 and TRBJ2-1, with 7 bases identical to TRBD1. With 3 bases clipped from V and 2 bases from J, the junction kept 4 bases outside the gene matches. The CDR3 covers 15 residues. Germline assignment: CDR1 SEHNR and CDR2 FQNEAQ (reference sequence).

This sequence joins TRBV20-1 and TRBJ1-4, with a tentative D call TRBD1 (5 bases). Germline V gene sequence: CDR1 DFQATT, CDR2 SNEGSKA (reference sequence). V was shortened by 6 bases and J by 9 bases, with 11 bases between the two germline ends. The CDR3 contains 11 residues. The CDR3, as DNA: TGCAGTGCCCGGGGGATGAAAAAACTGTTTTTT. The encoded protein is CSARGMKKLFF.

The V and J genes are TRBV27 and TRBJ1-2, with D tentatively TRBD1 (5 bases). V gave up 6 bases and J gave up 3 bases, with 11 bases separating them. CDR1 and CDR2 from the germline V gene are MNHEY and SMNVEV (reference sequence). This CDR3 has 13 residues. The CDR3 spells CASSPGTHYGYTF. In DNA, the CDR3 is TGTGCCAGCAGCCCCGGGACCCACTATGGCTACACCTTC.

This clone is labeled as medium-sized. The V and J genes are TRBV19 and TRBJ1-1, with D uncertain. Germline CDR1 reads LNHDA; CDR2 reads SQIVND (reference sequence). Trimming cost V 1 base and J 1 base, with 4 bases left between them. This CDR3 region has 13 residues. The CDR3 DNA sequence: TGTGCCAGTAGTATAGGGGCGAACACTGAAGCTTTCTTT. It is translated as CASSIGANTEAFF.

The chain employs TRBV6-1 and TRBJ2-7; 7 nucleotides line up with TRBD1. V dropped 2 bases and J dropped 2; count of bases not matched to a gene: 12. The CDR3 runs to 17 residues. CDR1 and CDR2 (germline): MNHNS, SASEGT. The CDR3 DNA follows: TGTGCCAGCAGTGAAATCCTCTGGCGGACAGGCCCCTACGAGCAGTACTTC. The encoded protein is CASSEILWRTGPYEQYF.

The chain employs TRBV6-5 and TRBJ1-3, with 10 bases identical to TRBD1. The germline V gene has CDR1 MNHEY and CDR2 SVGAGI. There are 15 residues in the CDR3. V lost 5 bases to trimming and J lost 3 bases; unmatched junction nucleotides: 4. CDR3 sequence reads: CASSRQGARGNTIYF. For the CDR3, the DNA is TGTGCCAGCAGTAGACAGGGGGCTCGTGGAAACACCATATATTTT.

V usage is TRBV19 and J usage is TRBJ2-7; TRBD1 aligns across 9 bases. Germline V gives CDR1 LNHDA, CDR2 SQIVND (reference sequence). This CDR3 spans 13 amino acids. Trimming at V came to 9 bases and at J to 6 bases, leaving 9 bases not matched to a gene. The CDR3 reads CASNDRGFGEQYF. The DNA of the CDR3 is TGTGCCAGCAACGACAGGGGGTTTGGCGAGCAGTACTTC.

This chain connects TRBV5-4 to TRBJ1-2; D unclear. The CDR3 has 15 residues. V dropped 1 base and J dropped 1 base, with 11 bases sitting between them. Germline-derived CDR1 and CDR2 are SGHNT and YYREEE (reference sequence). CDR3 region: CASSLSQGRNYGYTF. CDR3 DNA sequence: TGTGCCAGCAGCTTGAGTCAAGGCCGTAACTATGGCTACACCTTC.

DNA of the CDR3: TGTGCCAGCAGCTCGGCGGGGGTGGGGGGCACTGAAGCTTTCTTT. The encoded protein is CASSSAGVGGTEAFF. The chain combines TRBV7-3 with TRBJ1-1; maybe TRBD1 (5 bases). CDR3 length: 15 residues. V dropped 4 bases and J dropped 4 bases, with 16 bases sitting between them. CDR1 and CDR2 from the germline V gene are SGHTA and FQGTGA.

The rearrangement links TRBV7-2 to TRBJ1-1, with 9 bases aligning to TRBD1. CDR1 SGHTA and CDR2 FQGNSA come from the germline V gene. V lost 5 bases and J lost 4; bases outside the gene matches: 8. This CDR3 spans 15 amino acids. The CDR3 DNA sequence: TGTGCCAGCAGCCCCGGGACAGGGTGGGGCACTGAAGCTTTCTTT. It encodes CASSPGTGWGTEAFF. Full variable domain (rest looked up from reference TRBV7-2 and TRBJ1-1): GAGVSQSPSNKVTEKGKDVELRCDPISGHTALYWYRQSLGQGLEFLIYFQGNSAPDKSGLPSDRFSAERTGGSVSTLTIQRTQQEDSAVYLCASSPGTGWGTEAFFGQGTRLTVV.

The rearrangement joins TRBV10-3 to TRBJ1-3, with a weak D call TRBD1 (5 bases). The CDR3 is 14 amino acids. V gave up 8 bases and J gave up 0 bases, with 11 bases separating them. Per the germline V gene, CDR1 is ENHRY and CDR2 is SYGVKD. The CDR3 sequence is CAIGGGNSGNTIYF. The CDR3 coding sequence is TGTGCCATCGGGGGGGGGAACTCTGGAAACACCATATATTTT.

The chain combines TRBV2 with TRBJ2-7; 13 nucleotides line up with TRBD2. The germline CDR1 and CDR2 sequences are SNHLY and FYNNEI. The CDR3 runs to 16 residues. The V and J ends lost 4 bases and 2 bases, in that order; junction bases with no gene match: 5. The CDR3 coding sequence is TGTGCCAGCAGTGGCGGGACTAGCGGGGACGCCTACGAGCAGTACTTC. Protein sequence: CASSGGTSGDAYEQYF.

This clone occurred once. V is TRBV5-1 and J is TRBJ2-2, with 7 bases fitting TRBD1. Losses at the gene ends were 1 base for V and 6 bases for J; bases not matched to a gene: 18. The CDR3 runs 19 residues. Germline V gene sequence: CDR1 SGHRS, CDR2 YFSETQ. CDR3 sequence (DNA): TGCGCCAGCAGCTTGTCGAGGGTGGGGACAGCCCCGCGTCCCGGGGAGCTGTTTTTT. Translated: CASSLSRVGTAPRPGELFF.

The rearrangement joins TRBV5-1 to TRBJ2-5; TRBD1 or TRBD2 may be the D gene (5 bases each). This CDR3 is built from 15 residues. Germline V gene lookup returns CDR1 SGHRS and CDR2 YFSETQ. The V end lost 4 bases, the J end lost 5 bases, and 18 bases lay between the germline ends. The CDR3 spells CASSPGASRRETQYF. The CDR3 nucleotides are TGCGCCAGCAGCCCCGGGGCTAGCCGGCGGGAGACCCAGTACTTC.

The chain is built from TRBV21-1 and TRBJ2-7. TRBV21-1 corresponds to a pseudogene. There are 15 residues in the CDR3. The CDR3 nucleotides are TGTGCCAGCAGCAATTTCCGGGCACGGTTTTACGAGCAGTACTTC. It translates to CASSNFRARFYEQYF.

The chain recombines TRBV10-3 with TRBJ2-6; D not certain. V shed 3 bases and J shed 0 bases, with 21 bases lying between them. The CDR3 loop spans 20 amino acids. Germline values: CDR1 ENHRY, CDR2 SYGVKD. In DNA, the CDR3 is TGTGCCATCAGTGAAAGCCTCAGAGGCCTAAAGGACTCTGGGGCCAACGTCCTGACTTTC. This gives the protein CAISESLRGLKDSGANVLTF.

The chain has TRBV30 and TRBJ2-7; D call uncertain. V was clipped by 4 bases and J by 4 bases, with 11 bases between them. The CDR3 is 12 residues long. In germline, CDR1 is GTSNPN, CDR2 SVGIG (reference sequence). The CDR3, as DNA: TGTGCCTGGACTTCCGAGAGATACGAGCAGTACTTC. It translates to CAWTSERYEQYF. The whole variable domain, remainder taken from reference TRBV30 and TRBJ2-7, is SQTIHQWPATLVQPVGSPLSLECTVEGTSNPNLYWYRQAAGRGLQLLFYSVGIGQISSEVPQNLSASRPQDRQFILSSKKLLLSDSGFYLCAWTSERYEQYFGPGTRLTVT.

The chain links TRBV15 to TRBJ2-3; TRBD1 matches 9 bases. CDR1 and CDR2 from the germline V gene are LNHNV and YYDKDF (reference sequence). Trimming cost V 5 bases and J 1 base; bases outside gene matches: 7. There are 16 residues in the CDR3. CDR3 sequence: CATSRVTGGGTDTQYF. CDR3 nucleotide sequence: TGTGCCACCAGCCGGGTAACAGGGGGCGGCACAGATACGCAGTATTTT.

CDR3 region: CASSIKELLGTGSNQPQHF. CDR3 coding DNA: TGTGCCAGTAGTATTAAGGAATTGTTGGGGACGGGGAGCAATCAGCCCCAGCATTTT. The V and J genes are TRBV19 and TRBJ1-5; perhaps TRBD1 as D (5 bases). CDR3 length: 19 amino acids. CDR1 and CDR2 (germline): LNHDA, SQIVND (reference sequence). Trimming removed 3 bases at V and 1 base at J, with 22 bases between.

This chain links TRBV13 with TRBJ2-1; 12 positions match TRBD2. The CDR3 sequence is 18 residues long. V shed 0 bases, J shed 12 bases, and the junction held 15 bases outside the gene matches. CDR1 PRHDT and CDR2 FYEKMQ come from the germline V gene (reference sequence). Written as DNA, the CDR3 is TGTGCCAGCAGCTTAGGAGATGGACTAGCGGGGTCCTGGGATGGGCAGTTCTTC. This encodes CASSLGDGLAGSWDGQFF.

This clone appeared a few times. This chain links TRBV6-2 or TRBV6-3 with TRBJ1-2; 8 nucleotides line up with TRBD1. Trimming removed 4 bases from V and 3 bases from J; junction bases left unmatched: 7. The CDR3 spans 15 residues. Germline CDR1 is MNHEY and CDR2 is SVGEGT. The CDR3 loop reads CASSLFPTGDYGYTF. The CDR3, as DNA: TGTGCCAGCAGTTTATTCCCGACAGGGGACTATGGCTACACCTTC.

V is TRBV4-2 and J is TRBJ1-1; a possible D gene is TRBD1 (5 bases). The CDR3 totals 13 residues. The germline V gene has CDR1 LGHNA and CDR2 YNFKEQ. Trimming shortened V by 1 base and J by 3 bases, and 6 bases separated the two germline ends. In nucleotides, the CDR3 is TGTGCCAGCAGCCAAGGGGGGTACACTGAAGCTTTCTTT. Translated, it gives CASSQGGYTEAFF.

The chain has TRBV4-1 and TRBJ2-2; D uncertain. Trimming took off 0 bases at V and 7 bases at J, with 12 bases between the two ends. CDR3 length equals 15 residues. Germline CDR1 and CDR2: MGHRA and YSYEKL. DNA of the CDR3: TGCGCCAGCAGCCAAGATTGGGCGATAGTCGGGGAGCTGTTTTTT. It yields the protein CASSQDWAIVGELFF.

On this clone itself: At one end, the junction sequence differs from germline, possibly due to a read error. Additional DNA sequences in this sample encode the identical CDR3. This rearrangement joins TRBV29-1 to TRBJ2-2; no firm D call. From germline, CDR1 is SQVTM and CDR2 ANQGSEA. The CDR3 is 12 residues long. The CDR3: CSVKENTGELFF. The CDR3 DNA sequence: TGCAGCGTTAAAGAGAACACCGGGGAGCTGTTTTTT.

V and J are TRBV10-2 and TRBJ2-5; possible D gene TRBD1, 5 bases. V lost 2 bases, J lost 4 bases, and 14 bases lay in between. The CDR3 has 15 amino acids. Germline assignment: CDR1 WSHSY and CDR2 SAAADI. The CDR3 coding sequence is TGCGCCAGCAGTGAGCCACGGACACAAGGAGAGACCCAGTACTTC. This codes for CASSEPRTQGETQYF.